The 11 T cell receptor beta chains below all came from one sample that was sequenced in a study of breast tumors, draining lymph nodes, adjacent tissues. TCRdb processed the multiplex PCR reads anew with MiXCR; each CDR3 protein has one entry. The table has under 350,000 distinct CDR3 sequences, around 31% seen once. Samples came from axillary lymph nodes draining the breast cancer. The sample consisted of axillary lymph node tissue. The origin of the receptors is a female donor with breast cancer. Some clones in this sample may be carry-over from other donors' samples.

The J gene is TRBJ1-2, the V gene TRBV20-1; no clear D gene. Trimming left V 5 bases short and J 3 bases short, with 25 bases between. CDR3 length equals 17 residues. CDR1 is DFQATT and CDR2 is SNEGSKA in the germline V gene (reference sequence). As DNA, the CDR3 is TGCAGTGCTGGAGGATATCTTCGGAACGAGCAGTACTATGGCTACACCTTC. Its protein product is CSAGGYLRNEQYYGYTF.

Only one count was recorded for this clonotype. A much larger clone differs from this one at a single base, so this may be a read error. CDR3 sequence: CANSDRGAGVDEQFF. The CDR3 region has the DNA TGTGCCAACAGTGATCGGGGGGCGGGTGTTGATGAGCAGTTCTTC. J is TRBJ2-1 and V is TRBV6-4; D may be TRBD2 (7 bases). The V gene's germline CDR1 is MRHNA and CDR2 SNTAGT. The CDR3 contains 15 residues.

The chain combines TRBV5-4 with TRBJ2-1, with 10 bases identical to TRBD2. The junction had 5 bases not matched to a gene; V was cut back by 0 bases and J by 8 bases. CDR1 and CDR2 from the germline V gene are SGHNT and YYREEE (reference sequence). The CDR3 length is 15 residues. CDR3 coding DNA: TGTGCCAGCAGCTTGGCAGCGGGGGGGTACGATGAGCAGTTCTTC. The encoded protein is CASSLAAGGYDEQFF.

With regard to this clonotype: A much larger clone lies one base from this, so it may be a read error. This chain links TRBV20-1 with TRBJ2-5; TRBD2 aligns across 8 bases. The CDR3 extends over 16 amino acids. V lost 3 bases to trimming and J lost 5 bases; unmatched junction nucleotides: 14. In germline, CDR1 is DFQATT, CDR2 SNEGSKA (reference sequence). CDR3 region: CSARRGVVGDLETQYF. CDR3 in DNA: TGCAGTGCTAGGCGGGGGGTAGTGGGAGACCTGGAGACCCAGTACTTC.

This clonotype was observed a handful of times. A read error is possible here, since a much larger clone lies one base away. It is unclear where the CDR3 begins or ends on the DNA, so no DNA is shown, and the CDR3 is as TCRdb lists it. The chain employs TRBV7-8 and TRBJ1-3. Germline assignment: CDR1 SGHVS and CDR2 FQNEAQ. The CDR3 totals 16 residues, both ends included. The chain's CDR3 is CASSLAAVGSGNTLYF.

Comment on this clonotype: Mismatch with germline at one junction end may stem from a read error. The genes are TRBV3-1 and TRBJ2-1, with TRBD2 identical over 10 bases. The length of the CDR3 is 15 residues. Per germline, CDR1 LGHDT and CDR2 YNNKEL (reference sequence). The CDR3 sequence is CPSSVGLAEDNEQFF. Written as DNA, the CDR3 is TGTCCCAGCAGCGTAGGACTAGCGGAAGACAATGAGCAGTTCTTC.

V gene TRBV27 combines with J gene TRBJ1-1; no reliable D call. The CDR3 covers 16 residues. V was trimmed by 2 bases and J by 3 bases, leaving 16 bases between them. Per germline, CDR1 MNHEY and CDR2 SMNVEV (reference sequence). The CDR3 is CASSLRSVGVHTEAFF. The CDR3 DNA reads as TGTGCCAGCAGTTTAAGATCGGTTGGGGTGCACACTGAAGCTTTCTTT.

This clonotype was seen many times. The rearrangement uses TRBV4-1 and TRBJ2-3; unclear D gene. This CDR3 comprises 14 residues. Germline lookup yields CDR1 MGHRA and CDR2 YSYEKL. Trimming cost V 0 bases and J 7 bases, with 11 bases left between them. CDR3 in amino acids: CASSQDWERHTQYF. The CDR3 DNA is TGCGCCAGCAGCCAAGATTGGGAACGGCATACGCAGTATTTT.

V gene TRBV5-1 combines with J gene TRBJ1-2; 7 bases match TRBD1. This CDR3 has 15 amino acids. Looked up from germline, CDR1 is SGHRS and CDR2 is YFSETQ. V dropped 2 bases and J dropped 6; count of bases not matched to a gene: 10. In nucleotides, the CDR3 is TGCGCCAGCAGCTTTGGTGGTAGGGGGCACGATGGCTACACCTTC. Its translation: CASSFGGRGHDGYTF.

This clonotype occurred many times. This sequence joins TRBV19 and TRBJ1-5, with D unresolved. Trimming took off 6 bases at V and 6 bases at J, with 18 bases between the two ends. Germline V lookup: CDR1 LNHDA, CDR2 SQIVND (reference sequence). CDR3 length: 15 amino acids. This chain's CDR3 is CASSPTNQAFQPQHF. The CDR3 nucleotides are TGTGCCAGTAGCCCTACGAACCAGGCGTTTCAGCCCCAGCATTTT.

This clonotype was recorded a few times. The chain combines TRBV12-3 or TRBV12-4 with TRBJ1-1; no clear D. The ends were cut back, 9 bases at V and 5 bases at J, with 19 bases in the middle. The CDR3 runs to 14 residues. The CDR3 bases are TGTGCCAGTCTACAGAGCGCAGTGTGGACTGAAGCTTTCTTT. It codes for CASLQSAVWTEAFF.